The source of this T cell receptor beta chain is a study of blood T cell repertoires in COVID-19 (TCRdb year 2020). Looking at the study overall: Samples covering the acute and convalescent phases of COVID-19 were provided by collaborators in the United States, Italy and Spain. The prospective study material was composed of cDNA or gDNA derived from T cells, B-cell-depleted T cells, or PBMCs. Subjects who had been exposed to COVID-19, were actively infected with it, or had recovered from it provided the deeply sampled blood TCRbeta repertoires that made up the dataset. The repertoires were made available in a free public database intended to serve as a resource for research on the immune response to SARS-CoV-2. The samples were drawn from two sources: the first 160 participants of the ongoing ImmuneRACE study, and 1,000 to 1,500 subjects contributed by 6 global collaborators. The sample metadata nearly always contained a de-identified subject ID, COVID-19 status, age in years and sex. Where available, HLA class I and class II types were obtained from metadata supplied by the sample provider rather than from assay-based typing.

Unmatched junction bases come to 8, with V trimmed by 0 bases and J by 8 bases. The CDR3 measures 16 amino acids from cysteine to phenylalanine. Only the CDR3 part of the read is kept: 48 bases, read in frame from the first base. As encoded in the germline V gene, CDR1 is SGHRS while CDR2 is YFSETQ. Worth noting for this clone: Which antigen it targets is not known. Per-nucleotide qualities are absent, and no much larger clonotype sits a single base away.

TCRbeta CDR3 regions were amplified from genomic DNA by means of the immunoSEQ Assay, a bias-controlled multiplex PCR. On the authors' methods: The number of nucleated cells in each sample was estimated by amplification of reference gene primers within the assay. To quantify the absolute abundance of each unique TCRbeta CDR3 rearrangement, sequence reads were collapsed and filtered. For each sample, productive Simpson clonality was calculated as the square root of Simpson's diversity index over productive rearrangements. As stored in TCRdb, this immuneACCESS dataset retains in-frame rearrangements with V and J assigned. A fraction of the clones does not appear; measured against another copy, unresolved V genes explain less than half of the discrepancy, and the remainder lacks a known reason. From that table come the V and J calls and clone size; the DNA was used to work out D and trimming. Counted in this sample were roughly 200,000 clones; 70% to 80% of them appeared once. The ten largest clones take up over 5% of the sample.

At one collaborating source in Seattle, patients were enrolled during active infection and were followed longitudinally through the course of disease. Whole blood was collected in K2EDTA tubes by collaborating institutions according to the institutions' own protocols. Collaborator samples were shipped for TCRbeta analysis as frozen whole blood, isolated PBMCs, or DNA extracted from either sample type. Study-wide findings and limitations: The quantity of clinical and demographic metadata differed by source and by participant and was supplied without curation.

Sequenced sample: peripheral blood. Recombination connected TRBV5-1 to TRBJ1-6; 7 central bases correspond to TRBD1. This receptor was taken from a woman aged 40 to 50 with COVID-19, enrolled during active disease. The CDR3 is CASSLELQGNDSPLHF. The nucleotides read TGCGCCAGCAGCTTGGAACTACAGGGGAACGATTCACCCCTCCACTTT.